This T cell receptor beta chain emerged from a study of T cell responses to AZD1222 COVID-19 vaccine. Study results and limitations: No repertoire was sampled before or during the peak T cell response, only after it. Nearly half of unique spike-specific TCRs reportedly avoided B.1.351 and B.1.1.7 mutated regions.

Method: immunoSEQ multiplex PCR; TCRdb's copy keeps in-frame clones and lacks some. This table lists about 140,000 clones. Notes on this clone: The antigen is unknown.

The CDR3 is 12 amino acids. Trimming took 8 bases from V and 8 from J; bases not matched to a gene: 9. CDR1 is GTSNPN, CDR2 SVGIG, per germline (reference sequence). The sequenced sample consisted of peripheral blood. The TCR comes from an adult in good health. The rearrangement joins TRBV30 to TRBJ1-2; 9 bases line up with TRBD1. The CDR3 region has the DNA TGTGCCCGTCGGACAGGGGCTTGGGGCTACACCTTC. Protein sequence: CARRTGAWGYTF.